This T cell receptor beta chain was identified in a study of shared clonotypes between healthy human individuals. General study points: On the whole, naive subsets had larger estimated richness than memory subsets had. Even with large depth, rarefaction showed that sorted-subset sequencing was incomplete.

Clones were read by immunoSEQ multiplex PCR, and TCRdb kept only the in-frame ones, dropping some. The table shows 2 million to 3 million clones, with roughly 92% occurring only once. Concerning this clone: The target antigen is unknown.

The donors, healthy adults who were HIV-negative, had experienced no recent acute infections or vaccinations. CD4+ cells were split into CD45RA+ naive and CD45RA-negative memory subsets. Trimming stripped 2 bases from V and 3 bases from J, with 14 bases between. The CDR3 runs to 15 residues. Looked up from germline, CDR1 is KGHSH and CDR2 is LQKENI. The chain joins TRBV18 to TRBJ2-7; D gene unclear. Sequencing input: naive CD4+ T cells sorted from blood. Subset here: CD45RA+ positively selected. The TCR sequence derives from a man between 18 and 29 years old in good health. The CDR3 is CASSPGRIVNYEQYF. The CDR3 DNA sequence: TGTGCCAGCTCACCAGGCCGTATAGTCAACTACGAGCAGTACTTC.